These T cell receptor beta chains were read from a single sample in a study of cytomegalovirus exposure and HLA in healthy donors. The repertoire was sequenced with immunoSEQ multiplex PCR; TCRdb's copy has only in-frame clones and lacks some. The sample yields 79,000 or so clones, approximately 79% seen once. Sequencing used PBMCs. The receptor source for this set is a woman aged 40 to 55 in good health and CMV-seropositive. Both conserved end residues are part of each CDR3.

V	J	CDR3
TRBV19	TRBJ2-7	CASSSIIGYEQYF
TRBV4-2	TRBJ2-1	CASSQSLRRREYEQFF
TRBV5-1	TRBJ1-1	CASSFSTANTEAFF
TRBV7-8	TRBJ2-7	CASRLAGEQYF
TRBV7-8	TRBJ2-7	CASSRARGAGYVEQYF
TRBV30	TRBJ1-1	CAWSVLSILRPQKNTEAFF
TRBV5-1	TRBJ1-5	CASSLMGDGNQPQHF
TRBV21-1	TRBJ2-1	CASLSPGQSRFF
TRBV2	TRBJ1-4	CASREFGLMRDEKLFF
TRBV6-5	TRBJ1-2	CASRRQGRGNYGYTF
TRBV30	TRBJ2-1	CASSTSVQFF
TRBV7-9	TRBJ2-3	CASSSGLAGGSSTDTQYF
TRBV7-8	TRBJ1-1	CASSLAGRGRTEAFF
TRBV11-2	TRBJ2-7	CASSSIRGKPYVQYF
TRBV5-1	TRBJ2-7	CASSLASGRPGEQYF